Following are 23 T cell receptor beta chains from one sample sequenced in a study of human T cells and chemical hapten exposure. Time point here: patch test 1, 2 weeks after DPC sensitization. Stated treatment: therapeutic diphenylcyclopropenone sensitization with weekly scalp DPC. A single record per CDR3 protein comes from TCRdb applying MiXCR to the RACE reads. The sample shows around 120,000 distinct CDR3 sequences, roughly 15% of them seen only once. The input for sequencing was whole blood, taken in connection with sensitization to the hapten diphenylcyclopropenone (DPC). Every receptor here comes from a man aged 18 to 29 with alopecia areata. Some clones in this sample may be carry-over from other donors' samples.

This chain joins TRBV5-6 and TRBJ2-5; D is perhaps TRBD1 or TRBD2 (5 bases each). The V end lost 4 bases, the J end lost 5 bases, and 18 bases lay between the germline ends. Germline V lookup: CDR1 SGHDT, CDR2 YYEEEE. The CDR3 is 15 amino acids. The chain's CDR3 is CASSVDRFWRETQYF. The CDR3 DNA reads TGTGCCAGCAGCGTTGACAGATTCTGGAGGGAGACCCAGTACTTC.

V is TRBV7-8 and J is TRBJ2-7; 15 bases are a match to TRBD2. V trimming: 5 bases; J trimming: 2 bases; junction bases outside the gene matches: 13. The V gene's germline CDR1 is SGHVS and CDR2 FQNEAQ. The CDR3 loop spans 19 amino acids. The CDR3 DNA is TGTGCCAGCAGCCTCTCGAGGACTAGCGGGGGGGGAATCACCTACGAGCAGTACGTC. It translates to CASSLSRTSGGGITYEQYV.

This clonotype showed up just a few times. The CDR3 coding sequence is TGCAGTGCCGGGTCGGTTAACTATGGCTACACCTTC. Protein: CSAGSVNYGYTF. V and J are TRBV20-1 and TRBJ1-2; the D is unclear. With 6 bases removed from V and 1 base from J, the gap between germline ends came to 9 bases. The CDR3 runs to 12 residues. Germline V lookup: CDR1 DFQATT, CDR2 SNEGSKA (reference sequence).

The chain combines TRBV4-1 with TRBJ2-5, with D tentatively TRBD2 (5 bases). CDR3 length: 15 amino acids. The V end lost 3 bases, the J end lost 2 bases, and 13 bases lay between the germline ends. The germline V gene encodes CDR1 MGHRA and CDR2 YSYEKL. As DNA, the CDR3 is TGCGCCAGCAGCCATATAGGGAGCGAACAAGAGACCCAGTACTTC. It codes for CASSHIGSEQETQYF.

The gene calls are TRBV5-1 and TRBJ1-1, with D maybe TRBD1 (5 bases). The germline V gene encodes CDR1 SGHRS and CDR2 YFSETQ. The V gene lost 3 bases and the J gene lost 0 bases, with 24 bases spanning the gap. The length of the CDR3 is 19 residues. The CDR3 DNA reads as TGCGCCAGCAGCTCACCGAGTCAGGGTCAGGCCAACATGAACACTGAAGCTTTCTTT. Protein: CASSSPSQGQANMNTEAFF.

This clonotype has a handful of counts. The rearrangement joins TRBV7-2 to TRBJ1-3, with 7 bases matching TRBD1. Germline assignment: CDR1 SGHTA and CDR2 FQGNSA. This CDR3 has 18 residues. V lost 1 base to trimming and J lost 0 bases; unmatched junction nucleotides: 9. The CDR3 is CASSLEMAGGYSGNTIYF. The CDR3 nucleotides are TGTGCCAGCAGCTTAGAAATGGCAGGGGGATACTCTGGAAACACCATATATTTT.

This clonotype was found a few times. J is TRBJ2-2 and V is TRBV20-1; 10 nucleotides line up with TRBD2. V shed 1 base, J shed 1 base, and the junction held 12 bases outside the gene matches. Germline V gene lookup returns CDR1 DFQATT and CDR2 SNEGSKA (reference sequence). The CDR3 totals 19 residues. This CDR3 is CSARGSPSGGGLNTGELFF. In nucleotides, the CDR3 is TGCAGTGCTAGAGGGAGTCCTAGCGGGGGAGGATTGAACACCGGGGAGCTGTTTTTT.

A few counts support this clonotype. The CDR3 reads CASSLDTAEQETQYF. CDR3 in DNA: TGTGCCAGCAGCTTAGACACGGCGGAACAAGAGACCCAGTACTTC. This chain joins TRBV11-1 and TRBJ2-5; no clear D. Per the germline V gene, CDR1 is SGHAT and CDR2 is FQDESV (reference sequence). V lost 1 base and J lost 2, with 11 bases in between. This CDR3 has 15 residues.

This clonotype has more than one count but fewer than ten. V usage is TRBV5-1 and J usage is TRBJ1-1; D is ambiguous. The ends were cut back, 0 bases at V and 0 bases at J, with 9 bases in the middle. The germline V gene encodes CDR1 SGHRS and CDR2 YFSETQ. The CDR3 runs to 15 residues. The CDR3 sequence: CASSLDSLMNTEAFF. The CDR3 region has the DNA TGCGCCAGCAGCTTGGATAGCCTGATGAACACTGAAGCTTTCTTT.

This clonotype has more than one count but fewer than ten. The chain couples TRBV4-1 to TRBJ2-1; the match to TRBD2 covers 7 bases. Losses at the gene ends were 4 bases for V and 5 bases for J; bases not matched to a gene: 5. CDR1 MGHRA and CDR2 YSYEKL come from the germline V gene. The CDR3 has 14 residues. CDR3 sequence: CASSRTGGDNEQFF. CDR3 DNA sequence: TGCGCCAGCAGCCGTACGGGAGGAGACAATGAGCAGTTCTTC.

This clonotype was counted between two and nine times. This chain connects TRBV11-1 to TRBJ2-7; D possibly corresponds to TRBD2 (6 bases). CDR1 is SGHAT and CDR2 is FQDESV in the germline V gene (reference sequence). This CDR3 has 14 residues. Trimming took off 5 bases at V and 1 base at J, with 12 bases between the two ends. The CDR3: CASSAGRWSYEQYV. The DNA of the CDR3 is TGTGCCAGCAGCGCAGGGAGGTGGTCCTACGAGCAGTACGTC.

This clonotype was seen ten or more times. The chain joins TRBV12-5 to TRBJ1-5; 7 nucleotides agree with TRBD1. This CDR3 has 20 residues. Germline loops: CDR1 LGHNT, CDR2 FRNRAP. V was clipped by 9 bases and J by 0 bases; unmatched bases: 23. The DNA for the CDR3 is TGTGCTAGACACAACACGCGACAGGGACCAAAATATTATAGCAATCAGCCCCAGCATTTT. Its protein is CARHNTRQGPKYYSNQPQHF.

This clonotype turned up a few times. The chain joins TRBV3-1 to TRBJ2-7; no reliable D call. There are 14 residues in the CDR3. Germline V gene lookup returns CDR1 LGHDT and CDR2 YNNKEL (reference sequence). Trimming took off 1 base at V and 1 base at J, with 8 bases between the two ends. The CDR3 reads CASSQGARSYEQYF. CDR3 DNA: TGTGCCAGCAGCCAAGGGGCGCGGTCCTACGAGCAGTACTTC.

This sequence joins TRBV20-1 and TRBJ1-1, with D uncertain. The CDR3 runs to 14 residues. CDR1 DFQATT and CDR2 SNEGSKA come from the germline V gene (reference sequence). V lost 3 bases, J lost 0 bases, and 11 bases lay in between. The CDR3 here is CSARDSQVNTEAFF. The CDR3 nucleotides read TGCAGTGCTAGGGATTCTCAGGTGAACACTGAAGCTTTCTTT.

This clonotype was seen a few times. This chain links TRBV5-1 with TRBJ2-5; D perhaps matches TRBD2 (5 bases). The V gene's germline CDR1 is SGHRS and CDR2 YFSETQ. Trimming cost V 0 bases and J 1 base, with 13 bases left between them. The CDR3 loop spans 16 amino acids. The CDR3 loop reads CASSLGPSGTQETQYF. The CDR3 region has the DNA TGCGCCAGCAGCTTGGGACCCTCGGGAACCCAAGAGACCCAGTACTTC.

The sample holds one count of this clonotype. The CDR3 does not end in the conserved phenylalanine or tryptophan, so this is likely a read error. V is TRBV28 and J is TRBJ1-5, with unresolved D. CDR1 is MDHEN, CDR2 SYDVKM, per germline. Trimming cost V 3 bases and J 1 base, with 13 bases left between them. The CDR3 spans 16 residues. The CDR3 region has the DNA TGTGCCAGCAGTTTTTTGGGGTGGCAGAGCAATCAGCCCCAGCATTCT. Amino acids: CASSFLGWQSNQPQHS.

This clonotype was counted a few times. The V call is TRBV20-1, the J call TRBJ2-7; 10 nucleotides match TRBD2. This CDR3 contains 17 residues. CDR1 DFQATT and CDR2 SNEGSKA come from the germline V gene (reference sequence). V shed 0 bases, J shed 3 bases, and the junction held 11 bases outside the gene matches. The CDR3 loop reads CSARDFTSGVSFYEQYF. In DNA, the CDR3 is TGCAGTGCTAGAGATTTCACTAGCGGGGTGTCTTTCTACGAGCAGTACTTC.

The chain uses TRBV6-2 or TRBV6-3 and TRBJ2-1; D remains ambiguous. CDR1 and CDR2 (germline): MNHEY, SVGEGT. V lost 2 bases to trimming and J lost 2 bases, with 13 bases between them. CDR3 length: 16 amino acids. CDR3 nucleotides: TGTGCCAGCAGTTACCATGAGTTCGGCGCCTACAATGAGCAGTTCTTC. Protein product: CASSYHEFGAYNEQFF.

In its sample, this clonotype was seen a few times. The V call is TRBV7-3, the J call TRBJ1-1; maybe TRBD1 (5 bases). This CDR3 has 15 residues. Trimming cost V 4 bases and J 7 bases, with 19 bases left between them. Germline-derived CDR1 and CDR2 are SGHTA and FQGTGA. The CDR3 sequence: CASSSGISGGDEAFF. CDR3 nucleotide sequence: TGTGCCAGCAGCTCAGGGATCTCAGGAGGGGATGAAGCTTTCTTT.

This clonotype was found a few times. This sequence joins TRBV7-2 and TRBJ2-5; D unclear. In germline, CDR1 is SGHTA, CDR2 FQGNSA. V gave up 5 bases and J gave up 0 bases, with 10 bases separating them. CDR3 length: 14 residues. The CDR3 DNA reads as TGTGCCAGCAGCCCCCCAGAGTACCAAGAGACCCAGTACTTC. It yields the protein CASSPPEYQETQYF. Based on the CDR3 plus reference TRBV7-2 and TRBJ2-5, the full variable domain is GAGVSQSPSNKVTEKGKDVELRCDPISGHTALYWYRQSLGQGLEFLIYFQGNSAPDKSGLPSDRFSAERTGGSVSTLTIQRTQQEDSAVYLCASSPPEYQETQYFGPGTRLLVL.

This clonotype showed up just a few times. V usage is TRBV20-1 and J usage is TRBJ2-3, with D uncertain. Germline-derived CDR1 and CDR2 are DFQATT and SNEGSKA (reference sequence). This CDR3 region has 11 residues. The V end was cut by 7 bases, the J end by 3 bases, with 8 bases between. CDR3 DNA: TGCAGTGTAGGTGGGACAGATACGCAGTATTTT. As protein: CSVGGTDTQYF.

This chain uses TRBV20-1 with TRBJ1-2; unclear D gene. CDR1 and CDR2 from the germline V gene are DFQATT and SNEGSKA (reference sequence). This CDR3 spans 13 amino acids. V lost 0 bases and J 8 bases, leaving 13 bases between the germline ends. CDR3 amino acids: CSARESPMRGYTF. In nucleotides, the CDR3 is TGCAGTGCTAGAGAATCCCCGATGCGGGGCTACACCTTC.

The V call is TRBV18, the J call TRBJ1-2; 7 bases agree with TRBD1. The CDR3 is made up of 17 amino acids. J lost 0 bases, V lost 3 bases, and 10 bases had no gene match. Germline lookup yields CDR1 KGHSH and CDR2 LQKENI. The chain's CDR3 is CASSPTDRDAANYGYTF. The CDR3 DNA reads TGTGCCAGCTCACCTACCGACAGGGACGCGGCTAACTATGGCTACACCTTC.